This T cell receptor beta chain was profiled in a study of beta chain features in type 1 diabetes. Overall study results and limits: Across all four CD4+ subsets, people with type 1 diabetes showed modestly shorter TCRB CDR3s. The VDJ junctions of type 1 diabetes patients carried fewer insertions and more deletions.

Worth noting for this clone: What it recognizes is unknown.

It was via CD45RO/CCR7/CD25/CD127/CD95/CD27 that CD4+ naive, central memory, regulatory and stem cell-like memory cells were sorted. Isolated RNA was reverse transcribed in full, so expressed TCRB transcripts were sequenced. Libraries were prepared by immunoSEQ multiplex PCR; TCRdb keeps only in-frame clonotypes and omits some of them. The data contain hundreds of thousands of clones, roughly an eighth of them singletons. The origin of this receptor is a man aged 18 to 29 with type 1 diabetes. The sequenced sample consisted of naive CD4+ T cells from blood.

The CDR3 DNA reads TGTGCCTGGAGTAGGATGGGACAGACGAATGAAAAACTGTTTTTT. It codes for CAWSRMGQTNEKLFF. The rearrangement joins TRBV30 to TRBJ1-4; 7 bases align to TRBD1. The CDR3 totals 15 residues. Germline V gene data show CDR1 as GTSNPN and CDR2 as SVGIG (reference sequence). The J segment lost 5 bases and the V segment lost 2 bases, leaving 8 bases of the junction unmatched.